The following is a T cell receptor (beta chain) sequence with its context. Germline loops: CDR1 SGHTA, CDR2 FQGNSA. The CDR3 totals 15 residues. Germline trimming cut 4 bases from V and 4 bases from J; bases unmatched to any gene: 6. This sample is drawn from a study of blood T cell repertoires in COVID-19. The repertoire was sequenced with immunoSEQ multiplex PCR; TCRdb's copy has only in-frame clones and lacks some. Here the sample spans 150,000 to 200,000 clones, over 65% being singletons. This clonotype originated in an older person with COVID-19, enrolled during active disease. The sample comprised peripheral blood. V and J are TRBV7-2 and TRBJ1-5; 8 nucleotides line up with TRBD1. The DNA for the CDR3 is TGTGCCAGCAGCTCGACAGGGGCCTGGAATCAGCCCCAGCATTTT. This translates into CASSSTGAWNQPQHF.